This T cell receptor (beta chain) appears in the sequencing data of a study of shared clonotypes between healthy human individuals. Turning to the study itself: Aged 18 to 49, the donors were a couple of women and a few men. A donor's plate count was three for CD4 naive and three for CD4 memory; CD8 naive had two and CD8 memory one.

Notes on the study in general: Naive subsets generally exceeded memory subsets in estimated richness. The study found about 5% of naive CD4 clonotypes shared across several donors.

Generated by immunoSEQ multiplex PCR, the TCRdb table keeps only in-frame clones and is missing some. The data show about 1,900,000 clones, about 94% seen once. CD45RO-negative, CCR7-selected cells formed the naive CD8 fraction, which excluded terminally differentiated effector memory CD45RA+ cells. This clone was counted once. Its specificity is unknown. V was trimmed by 3 bases and J by 2 bases, leaving 15 bases between them. Germline CDR1 WNHNN, CDR2 SYGVQD (reference sequence). There are 16 residues in the CDR3. Sequencing input: naive CD8+ T cells sorted from blood. This sequence originates from a man younger than 35 in good health. This rearrangement joins TRBV10-1 to TRBJ2-3; a possible D gene is TRBD2 (6 bases). CDR3 coding DNA: TGCGCCAGCAGTGACACCCTGGGGGGTCCCACAGATACGCAGTATTTT. It codes for CASSDTLGGPTDTQYF.